Described below is a single T cell receptor (beta chain) sequence and its context. CDR1 and CDR2 (germline): SGHRS, YFSETQ. V dropped 4 bases and J dropped 0 bases, with 11 bases sitting between them. The CDR3 has 15 residues. The data originate from a study of cytomegalovirus exposure and HLA in healthy donors. Both 60 Vbeta primers and 13 Jbeta primers went into the PCR. The method was immunoSEQ multiplex PCR; TCRdb's version includes in-frame clones alone and lacks a portion of them. The sample carries under 250,000 clones, around 81% recorded once. This clonotype was obtained from a woman aged 55-69 years in good health and CMV-seropositive. The V call is TRBV5-1, the J call TRBJ2-1; no definite D call. The sequenced material came from PBMCs. For the CDR3, the DNA is TGCGCCAGCAGCCCCGACTCACGCTCCTACAATGAGCAGTTCTTC. It translates to CASSPDSRSYNEQFF.